Detailed here is one T cell receptor beta chain. The templates were synthetic TCR analogs, and they were spiked into each PCR. Using immunoSEQ multiplex PCR, the repertoire was profiled, and TCRdb retains in-frame clones only, with some absent. The sample contains about 100,000 clones, approximately 91% of which appear only once. Urothelial carcinoma affected the patients, and it was locally advanced or metastatic. The data stem from a study of PD-L1 blockade in urothelial cancer. Whole-study context: The study started patients on atezolizumab around 2014, giving 1,200 mg intravenously every 3 weeks. Analyzed time points were 3 weeks (second dose) and 6 weeks after therapy began.

The CDR3 is 16 amino acids. The V gene end was trimmed by 1 base and the J gene end by 5 bases; junction bases not matched to a gene: 10. Per germline, CDR1 GTSNPN and CDR2 SVGIG (reference sequence). The V gene is TRBV30, the J gene TRBJ2-2, with TRBD1 identical over 7 bases. The clonotype comes from a woman older than 75 with urothelial cancer. The source was PBMCs, collected around atezolizumab (anti-PD-L1) treatment. The CDR3 spells CAWSGLRGSWTGELFF. The DNA of the CDR3 is TGTGCCTGGAGTGGACTCAGGGGGTCGTGGACCGGGGAGCTGTTTTTT.